This T cell receptor (beta chain) was captured in a study of cytomegalovirus exposure and HLA in healthy donors. CDR3 length equals 15 residues. Germline V lookup: CDR1 SGHRS, CDR2 YFSETQ. This clone is a singleton in its sample. A multiplex PCR was run with 60 Vbeta primers and 13 Jbeta primers. Libraries were prepared by immunoSEQ multiplex PCR; TCRdb keeps only in-frame clonotypes and omits some of them. The sample has fewer than 200,000 clones, around 68% seen once; the top ten hold around 2.8%. Sequencing used PBMCs. The sequence derives from a woman in her 40s in good health and CMV-seropositive. The chain employs TRBV5-1 and TRBJ2-5, with TRBD1 matching over 7 bases. The end of the DNA is better explained by TRBJ2-7, so the J call may be wrong. This CDR3 is CASSWTTGDNYEQYF. In DNA, the CDR3 is TGCGCCAGCAGCTGGACCACAGGGGATAACTACGAGCAGTACTTC.